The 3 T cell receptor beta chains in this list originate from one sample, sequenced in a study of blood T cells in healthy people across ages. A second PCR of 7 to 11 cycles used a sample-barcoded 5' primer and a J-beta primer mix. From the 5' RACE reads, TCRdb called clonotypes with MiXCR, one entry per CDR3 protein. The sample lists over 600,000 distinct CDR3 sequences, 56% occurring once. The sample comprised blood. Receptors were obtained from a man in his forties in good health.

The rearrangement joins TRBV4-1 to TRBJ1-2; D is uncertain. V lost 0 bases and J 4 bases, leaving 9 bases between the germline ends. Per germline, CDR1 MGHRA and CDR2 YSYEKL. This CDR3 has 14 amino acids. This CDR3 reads CASSQDRKGYGYTF. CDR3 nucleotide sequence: TGCGCCAGCAGCCAAGATCGGAAGGGCTATGGCTACACCTTC.

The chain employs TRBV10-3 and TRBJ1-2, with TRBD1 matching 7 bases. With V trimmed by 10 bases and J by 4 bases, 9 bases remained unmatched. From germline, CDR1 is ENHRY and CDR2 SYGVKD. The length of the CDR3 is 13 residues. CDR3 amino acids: CATGDSYFYGYTF. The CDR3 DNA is TGTGCCACCGGGGACAGTTATTTCTATGGCTACACCTTC.

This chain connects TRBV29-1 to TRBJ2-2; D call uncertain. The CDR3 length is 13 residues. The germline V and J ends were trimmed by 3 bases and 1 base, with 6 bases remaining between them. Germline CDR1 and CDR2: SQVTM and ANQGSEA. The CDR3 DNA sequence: TGCAGCGTTGAGAGGAAGAACACCGGGGAGCTGTTTTTT. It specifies CSVERKNTGELFF.